The source of this TCR beta chain is a study of Ad26.COV2.S vaccination and SARS-CoV-2 variants. Study summary: The authors gave Ad26.COV2.S intramuscularly, either once or twice 56 days apart. Regarding the study as a whole: Spike-specific responses of CD8+ and CD4+ T cells were reported to display substantial breadth after vaccination. With respect to non-spike TCR breadth, vaccine and placebo recipients were similar.

Documented treatment: 19 received Ad26.COV2.S at low or high dose, single or two shots; about five received placebo; per-sample allocation not given. Sampling was performed 63 days after the first vaccine or placebo injection. Note on this clone: Its antigen is not known.

Data came from immunoSEQ multiplex PCR; TCRdb stores just in-frame clones and leaves some out. The table records about 350,000 clones, 85% of them present only once. CDR1 is SEHNR and CDR2 is FQNEAQ in the germline V gene (reference sequence). The germline V and J ends were trimmed by 2 bases and 2 bases, with 10 bases remaining between them. The CDR3 is made up of 14 amino acids. The starting material was peripheral blood, obtained in a trial of Ad26.COV2.S vaccine versus placebo. V usage is TRBV7-9 and J usage is TRBJ2-7, with D perhaps matching TRBD2 (5 bases). The sequence was obtained from a person aged 18-60 years who received the Ad26.COV2.S COVID-19 vaccine or a placebo. CDR3 sequence: CASSLSQTTYEQYF. The CDR3 DNA sequence: TGTGCCAGCAGCTTATCTCAGACTACCTACGAGCAGTACTTC.